This T cell receptor (beta chain) was retrieved from a study of radiation and T cells in renal cell carcinoma. Across the whole study: Nephrectomy followed 15 Gy stereotactic body radiation by 4 weeks.

Germline V gene lookup returns CDR1 MDHEN and CDR2 SYDVKM. V shed 4 bases and J shed 10 bases, with 13 bases lying between them. The CDR3 has 12 amino acids. This sample's time point: baseline pretreatment blood. The sample's treatment: 15 Gy SBRT to primary tumor, nephrectomy 4 weeks later. Blood was sampled at baseline, 2 weeks and 4 weeks after SBRT. The tumor was a clear cell renal cell carcinoma. On this clone itself: The antigen remains unidentified.

Here immunoSEQ multiplex PCR was the method, and the copy in TCRdb shows in-frame clones only, minus some. The sample lists some 100,000 clones; 70% to 85% were seen once. Findings and caveats of the study: Top tumor clonotypes rose in blood 2 weeks post-radiation, then contracted.

This specimen was blood, taken from a patient whose treatment included radiotherapy and nephrectomy. The TCR sequence derives from a man in his 60s with renal cell carcinoma. The V call is TRBV28, the J call TRBJ1-1; no clear D gene. CDR3 nucleotides: TGTGCCAGCAGTTCTGGGATAACGGTAGCTTTCTTT. This sequence encodes CASSSGITVAFF.